The rows below give T cell receptor beta chains drawn from one sample of a study of Graves' ophthalmopathy and Graves' hyperthyroidism. TCRdb re-analysed the multiplex PCR reads in MiXCR, keeping a single row per CDR3 protein. The sample yields approximately 380,000 distinct CDR3 sequences, approximately 21% seen once. The source material was peripheral blood. These receptors all stem from a woman aged 18-29 years with stable Graves' hyperthyroidism. Both conserved end residues are trimmed from each CDR3. D genes are given only for firm matches. Clone size is not always given. Where it is, it says once, few, many or a class for expanded clones.

12,TRBV12-3/TRBV12-4,many,-,TRBJ1-5,ASTGGYSNQPQH
13,TRBV12-3/TRBV12-4,many,-,TRBJ1-1,ASSPLSGVGPEAF
11,TRBV6-1,-,-,TRBJ1-1,ASSRSQLTEAF
10,TRBV28,many,-,TRBJ1-5,ASSSPSQPQH
13,TRBV6-1,-,-,TRBJ1-5,ASSEVLNSNQPQH
13,TRBV6-2/TRBV6-3,many,-,TRBJ2-7,ASSYKGGWDYEQY
11,TRBV12-3/TRBV12-4,-,TRBD2,TRBJ2-7,ASTSDGSSGQY
10,TRBV20-1,many,-,TRBJ2-7,SAGDYSYEQY
15,TRBV20-1,many,TRBD2,TRBJ2-7,SARGGLAADLLYEQY
13,TRBV4-2,-,-,TRBJ2-3,ASSQGPRSSDTQY
12,TRBV24-1,few,-,TRBJ2-5,ATSDFGTGETQY
10,TRBV12-3/TRBV12-4,-,-,TRBJ1-1,ASSLMGFQAL
11,TRBV6-5,-,-,TRBJ1-1,ASSYVRGSEAF
10,TRBV12-3/TRBV12-4,many,TRBD1,TRBJ1-1,ASSLGQGAAF
14,TRBV28,many,-,TRBJ2-6,ASSLYLSSGANVLT
14,TRBV5-1,few,-,TRBJ1-1,ASSPGLRDSNTEAF
13,TRBV10-3,many,-,TRBJ1-1,AISETREPNTEAF
11,TRBV12-3/TRBV12-4,-,-,TRBJ1-2,ASSFSGRGGYT
13,TRBV6-2/TRBV6-3,few,-,TRBJ2-7,ASSGARFISYEQY
10,TRBV28,many,-,TRBJ2-7,ASSLARGWQY
13,TRBV7-2,many,-,TRBJ2-7,ASTLGPPGAYEQC
14,TRBV7-9,many,-,TRBJ1-6,ASSLGHIFDNSPLH
12,TRBV6-2/TRBV6-3,many,-,TRBJ1-1,ASSIGGRRTEAF
15,TRBV3-1,-,-,TRBJ2-5,ASSQDRSAGRQETQY
11,TRBV5-1,many,-,TRBJ1-1,ASSFRTVTEAF
12,TRBV28,many,-,TRBJ1-5,ATLSISSNQPQH
11,TRBV19,-,-,TRBJ1-1,ASGPGVNTEAF
13,TRBV3-1,-,-,TRBJ1-2,ASSQEGTVYYGYT
11,TRBV20-1,many,-,TRBJ2-5,SATRAVLETQY
14,TRBV12-3/TRBV12-4,-,TRBD1,TRBJ2-5,ASSYRRPQGLETQY
13,TRBV7-2,many,TRBD1,TRBJ2-7,ASSLMGQAYYEQY
12,TRBV6-5,many,TRBD1,TRBJ1-5,ASSYRDRGEPQH
12,TRBV29-1,many,TRBD1,TRBJ2-5,SARQGTYQETQY
14,TRBV5-1,-,TRBD2,TRBJ2-7,ASSLGVSGPSYGQY
13,TRBV5-1,many,TRBD1,TRBJ2-5,ASSLMGTAQETQY
11,TRBV6-5,-,-,TRBJ1-1,ASSLDVWAEAF
10,TRBV2,-,-,TRBJ2-7,ASTAESYEQY
11,TRBV30,few,TRBD2,TRBJ2-5,AWKFAGGETQY
13,TRBV11-1,many,TRBD2,TRBJ2-7,ASSLDGGRGYEQY
12,TRBV7-3,many,TRBD1,TRBJ2-7,ASSSGTGPYEQY
11,TRBV20-1,many,TRBD1,TRBJ1-1,SALGQGRSEAF
11,TRBV20-1,many,-,TRBJ2-7,SAQIGEPYEQY